What follows are 9 T cell receptor beta chains derived from one specimen sequenced in a study of blood T cells in healthy people across ages. A second roughly 6 to 12 cycle PCR used barcoded and J-beta primers. Via MiXCR, TCRdb re-called the 5' RACE reads, giving one row per CDR3 protein. The table shows hundreds of thousands of distinct CDR3 sequences, with around 25% occurring only once. The sample also formed part of further work on T cells of mothers and their children.

The sequenced sample was blood. These receptors were obtained from a boy between 5 and 17 years old in good health.

V is TRBV28 and J is TRBJ2-7; 8 bases agree with TRBD1. The CDR3 sequence is 15 residues long. V trimming: 5 bases; J trimming: 1 base; junction bases outside the gene matches: 7. CDR1 is MDHEN and CDR2 is SYDVKM in the germline V gene. In DNA, the CDR3 is TGTGCCAGCAGTCGTACAGGGGGAAGGTCCTACGAGCAGTACTTC. Protein product: CASSRTGGRSYEQYF. The full variable domain, in which reference TRBV28 and TRBJ2-7 provide the parts outside the CDR3, is DVKVTQSSRYLVKRTGEKVFLECVQDMDHENMFWYRQDPGLGLRLIYFSYDVKMKEKGDIPEGYSVSREKKERFSLILESASTNQTSMYLCASSRTGGRSYEQYFGPGTRLTVT.

This clonotype showed up just a few times. V and J are TRBV5-1 and TRBJ2-7, with D perhaps matching TRBD1 or TRBD2 (5 bases each). Germline CDR1 SGHRS, CDR2 YFSETQ. V lost 0 bases to trimming and J lost 6 bases, with 10 bases between them. The CDR3 runs to 13 residues. The CDR3 sequence is CASSLEGTGEQYF. CDR3 coding DNA: TGCGCCAGCAGCTTGGAGGGGACCGGCGAGCAGTACTTC.

The chain recombines TRBV18 with TRBJ2-7; TRBD1 matches at 7 bases. CDR3 length equals 13 residues. Trimming removed 2 bases from V and 5 bases from J; junction bases left unmatched: 3. The germline gives CDR1 KGHSH, CDR2 LQKENI. DNA for the CDR3: TGTGCCAGCTCACCAGACAGGGTCCACGAGCAGTACTTC. Protein: CASSPDRVHEQYF.

The chain links TRBV12-3 or TRBV12-4 to TRBJ1-5, with a weak D call TRBD1 (6 bases). This CDR3 has 12 residues. V was trimmed by 7 bases and J by 12 bases, leaving 16 bases between them. CDR3 in DNA: TGTGCCAGCACAAAGGACGGGACAATCCAGCATTTT. Translating it yields CASTKDGTIQHF.

This clonotype was counted between two and nine times. The chain joins TRBV19 to TRBJ2-2, with TRBD2 matching 8 bases. The CDR3 totals 12 residues. Germline trimming cut 8 bases from V and 7 bases from J; bases unmatched to any gene: 3. Germline CDR1 LNHDA, CDR2 SQIVND (reference sequence). The CDR3 loop is CASSREGGELFF. The CDR3 DNA follows: TGTGCCAGTTCCCGGGAGGGCGGGGAGCTGTTTTTT.

The genes are TRBV14 and TRBJ2-7; D call uncertain. Germline V CDR1 and CDR2: SGHDN, FVKESK. With 2 bases removed from V and 2 bases from J, the gap between germline ends came to 7 bases. The CDR3 covers 13 residues. CDR3 sequence reads: CASSQFLAYEQYF. DNA of the CDR3: TGTGCCAGCAGCCAATTCCTGGCCTACGAGCAGTACTTC.

In its sample, this clonotype was seen a few times. This sequence joins TRBV7-3 and TRBJ2-5; D perhaps matches TRBD1 (6 bases). The closer fit of TRBJ2-1 to the DNA end suggests the J call may be wrong. This CDR3 comprises 16 residues. From germline, CDR1 is SGHTA and CDR2 FQGTGA. The CDR3 region is CASSSIGQFGYNEQFF. CDR3 sequence (DNA): TGTGCCAGCAGCTCCATCGGACAGTTCGGGTACAATGAGCAGTTCTTC.

There are a few counts of this clonotype. The V call is TRBV28, the J call TRBJ2-2; 9 nucleotides line up with TRBD1. The V segment lost 6 bases and the J segment 7 bases; nucleotides outside the gene matches: 6. The germline gives CDR1 MDHEN, CDR2 SYDVKM. This CDR3 is 14 amino acids long. CDR3 nucleotides: TGTGCCAGCAGCAGGGACAGGGCTAGCGGGGAGCTGTTTTTT. This codes for CASSRDRASGELFF.

This clonotype was seen a few times. The rearrangement joins TRBV20-1 to TRBJ2-5; D is ambiguous. Between the trimmed V and J ends, which lost 4 bases and 1 base, there was a span of 4 bases. CDR3 size: 11 residues. CDR1 is DFQATT and CDR2 is SNEGSKA in the germline V gene (reference sequence). Written as DNA, the CDR3 is TGCAGTGCTAAAATCCAAGAGACCCAGTACTTC. Its protein product is CSAKIQETQYF.